The source of this T cell receptor beta chain is a study of T-cell reconstitution after alpha-beta-depleted transplantation in children. This clonotype occurred many times. Preparation of the TCRbeta library was carried out with unique molecular identifiers. Each CDR3 protein gets one entry after TCRdb re-called the PCR reads with MiXCR. Of over 70,000 distinct CDR3 sequences listed, 7% to 10% were seen once; the top ten hold 5.5% to 7%. CDR3 size: 18 residues. J was trimmed by 5 bases and V by 2 bases; bases with no gene match: 15. Germline values: CDR1 LGHNA, CDR2 YNFKEQ. The sequenced sample was PBMCs from the stem cell graft donor, obtained from the stem cell graft. The clonotype was recovered from a human donor who donated a stem cell graft to a child with congenital amegakaryocytic thrombocytopenia. The gene calls are TRBV4-2 and TRBJ2-3, with TRBD1 identical over 8 bases. The CDR3 DNA reads TGTGCCAGCAGCCAAACCCGACGCCCAGGGGGCGGGGTAGATACGCAGTATTTT. Protein product: CASSQTRRPGGGVDTQYF.